Below, one T cell receptor beta chain is given with its context. This specimen comes from a study of blood T cell repertoires in COVID-19. CDR3 size: 15 residues. The V segment lost 4 bases and the J segment 7 bases; nucleotides outside the gene matches: 6. Germline V gives CDR1 SGHTA, CDR2 FQGNSA. Here immunoSEQ multiplex PCR was the method, and the copy in TCRdb shows in-frame clones only, minus some. The sample yields some 120,000 clones, approximately 85% seen once. This chain uses TRBV7-2 with TRBJ2-3; 12 bases fit TRBD2. The sample comprised peripheral blood. This receptor was obtained from a human donor in a cohort sampled during active COVID-19. CDR3 DNA: TGTGCCAGCAGCTCACTAGCGGGAGGAAGTAATACGCAGTATTTT. It codes for CASSSLAGGSNTQYF.